This T cell receptor beta chain was captured by sequencing in a study of blood T cell repertoires in COVID-19. The CDR3 consists of 15 residues. From germline, CDR1 is SGHNT and CDR2 YYREEE (reference sequence). V was trimmed by 4 bases and J by 1 base, leaving 12 bases between them. The repertoire was sequenced with immunoSEQ multiplex PCR; TCRdb's copy has only in-frame clones and lacks some. The profile covers about 380,000 clones, with about 85% appearing a single time and about 3.6% taken by the ten largest. Only a few counts were recorded for this clone. The sequence was collected from a woman between 18 and 29 years old with acute or convalescent COVID-19. V gene TRBV5-4 combines with J gene TRBJ1-5; D is undetermined. The sequenced sample was peripheral blood. CDR3 DNA sequence: TGTGCCAGCAGCGCGGGCCACGGGAGCAATCAGCCCCAGCATTTT. Residues: CASSAGHGSNQPQHF.